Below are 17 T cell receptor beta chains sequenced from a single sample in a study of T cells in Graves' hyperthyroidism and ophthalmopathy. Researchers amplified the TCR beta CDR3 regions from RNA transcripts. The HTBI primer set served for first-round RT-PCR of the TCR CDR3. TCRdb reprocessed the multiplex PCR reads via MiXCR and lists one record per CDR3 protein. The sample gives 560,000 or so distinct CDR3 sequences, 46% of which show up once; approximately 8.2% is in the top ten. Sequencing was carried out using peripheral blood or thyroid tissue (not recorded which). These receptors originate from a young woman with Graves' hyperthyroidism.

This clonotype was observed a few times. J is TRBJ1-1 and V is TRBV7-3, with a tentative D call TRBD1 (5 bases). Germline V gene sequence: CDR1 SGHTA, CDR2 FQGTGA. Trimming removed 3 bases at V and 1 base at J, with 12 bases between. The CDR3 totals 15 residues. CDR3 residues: CASSLARTPNTEAFF. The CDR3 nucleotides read TGTGCCAGCAGCTTGGCCAGGACACCGAACACTGAAGCTTTCTTT. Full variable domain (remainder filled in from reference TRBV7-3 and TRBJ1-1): GAGVSQTPSNKVTEKGKYVELRCDPISGHTALYWYRQSLGQGPEFLIYFQGTGAADDSGLPNDRFFAVRPEGSVSTLKIQRTERGDSAVYLCASSLARTPNTEAFFGQGTRLTVV.

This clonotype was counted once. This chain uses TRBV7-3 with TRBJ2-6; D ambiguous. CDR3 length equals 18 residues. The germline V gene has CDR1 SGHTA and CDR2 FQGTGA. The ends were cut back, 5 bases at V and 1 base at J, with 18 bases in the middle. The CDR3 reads CASSPLGLPSSGANVLTF. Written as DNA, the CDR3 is TGTGCCAGCAGCCCGCTGGGCCTCCCGTCTTCTGGGGCCAACGTCCTGACTTTC.

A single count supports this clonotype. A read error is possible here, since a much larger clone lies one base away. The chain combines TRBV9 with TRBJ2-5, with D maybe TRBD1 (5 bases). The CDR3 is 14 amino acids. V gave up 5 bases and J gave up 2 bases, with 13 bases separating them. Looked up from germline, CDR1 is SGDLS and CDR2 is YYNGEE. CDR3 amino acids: CASSDDRAQETQYF. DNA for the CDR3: TGTGCCAGCAGTGATGACAGAGCTCAAGAGACCCAGTACTTC.

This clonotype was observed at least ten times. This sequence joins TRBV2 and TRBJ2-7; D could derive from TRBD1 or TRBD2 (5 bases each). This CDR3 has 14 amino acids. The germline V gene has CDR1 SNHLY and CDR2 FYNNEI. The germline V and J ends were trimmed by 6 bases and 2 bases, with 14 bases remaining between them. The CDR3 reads CASSATDYAYEQYF. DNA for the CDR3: TGTGCCAGCAGCGCGACAGACTACGCCTACGAGCAGTACTTC.

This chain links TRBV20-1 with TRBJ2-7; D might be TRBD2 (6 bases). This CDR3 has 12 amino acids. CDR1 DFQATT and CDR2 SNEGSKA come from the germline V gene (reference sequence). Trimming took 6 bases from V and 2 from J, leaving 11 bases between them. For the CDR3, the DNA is TGCAGTGCCGCGGGGTCGCCCTACGAGCAGTACTTC. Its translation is CSAAGSPYEQYF.

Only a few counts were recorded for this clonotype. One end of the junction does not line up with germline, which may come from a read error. The CDR3 here is CATSRGLADEQFF. For the CDR3, the DNA is TGTGCCACCAGCAGAGGGCTAGCCGATGAGCAGTTCTTC. The chain recombines TRBV7-8 with TRBJ2-7; a possible D gene is TRBD2 (5 bases). The DNA matches TRBJ2-1 better at its end, which makes the J call doubtful. Looked up from germline, CDR1 is SGHVS and CDR2 is FQNEAQ. The length of the CDR3 is 13 residues.

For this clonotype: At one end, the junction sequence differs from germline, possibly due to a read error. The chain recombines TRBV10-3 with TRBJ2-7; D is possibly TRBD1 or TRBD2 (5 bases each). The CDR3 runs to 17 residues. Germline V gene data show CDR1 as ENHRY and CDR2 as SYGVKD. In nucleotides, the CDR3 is TGTGCCAGCAGTTACTGGGGGATGGACGGGGCTGGTATCGAGCAGTACTTC. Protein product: CASSYWGMDGAGIEQYF.

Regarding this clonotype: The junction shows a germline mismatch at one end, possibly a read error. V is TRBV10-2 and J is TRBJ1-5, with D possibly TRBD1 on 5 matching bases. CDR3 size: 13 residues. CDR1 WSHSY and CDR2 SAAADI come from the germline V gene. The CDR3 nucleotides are TGTGCCAGCAAGGGGAATGGCAATCAGCCCCAGCATTTT. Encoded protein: CASKGNGNQPQHF.

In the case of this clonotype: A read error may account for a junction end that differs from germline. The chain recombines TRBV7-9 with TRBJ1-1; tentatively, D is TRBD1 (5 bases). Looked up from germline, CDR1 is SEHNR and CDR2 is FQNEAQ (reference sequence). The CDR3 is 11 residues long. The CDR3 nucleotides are TGTGCCAGCAGCTTGGGACCGGGAATTGTTTTT. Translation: CASSLGPGIVF. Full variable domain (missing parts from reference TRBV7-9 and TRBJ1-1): DTGVSQNPRHKITKRGQNVTFRCDPISEHNRLYWYRQTLGQGPEFLTYFQNEAQLEKSRLLSDRFSAERPKGSFSTLEIQRTEQGDSAMYLCASSLGPGIVFGQGTRLTVV.

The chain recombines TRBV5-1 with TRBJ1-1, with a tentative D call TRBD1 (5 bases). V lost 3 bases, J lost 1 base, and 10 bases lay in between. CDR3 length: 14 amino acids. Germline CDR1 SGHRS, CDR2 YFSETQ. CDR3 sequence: CASSWGLKNTEAFF. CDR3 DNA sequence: TGCGCCAGCAGCTGGGGACTCAAGAACACTGAAGCTTTCTTT.

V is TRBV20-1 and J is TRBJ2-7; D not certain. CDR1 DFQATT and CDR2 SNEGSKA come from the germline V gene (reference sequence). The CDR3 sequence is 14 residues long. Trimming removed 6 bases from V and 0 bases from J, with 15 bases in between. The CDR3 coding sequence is TGCAGTGCCGGAGAAAACAAGAGCTCCTACGAGCAGTACTTC. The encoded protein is CSAGENKSSYEQYF.

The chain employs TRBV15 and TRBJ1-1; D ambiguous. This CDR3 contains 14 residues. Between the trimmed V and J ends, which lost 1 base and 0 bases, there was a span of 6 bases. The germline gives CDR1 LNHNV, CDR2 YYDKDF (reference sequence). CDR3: CATSRGIMNTEAFF. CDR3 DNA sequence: TGTGCCACCAGCAGAGGAATCATGAACACTGAAGCTTTCTTT.

In DNA, the CDR3 is TGTGCCAGCAGTGAGGGGTCTAGCGGGAGTGCAGATACGCAGTATTTT. Protein: CASSEGSSGSADTQYF. This chain uses TRBV2 with TRBJ2-3; TRBD2 matches 10 bases. V lost 3 bases to trimming and J lost 4 bases; unmatched junction nucleotides: 7. This CDR3 contains 16 residues. Germline V CDR1 and CDR2: SNHLY, FYNNEI.

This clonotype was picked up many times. The CDR3 nucleotides are TGTGCCAGCAGTGGGGACGGTCCATGGGGCCAGTACTTC. It specifies CASSGDGPWGQYF. The chain carries TRBV25-1 and TRBJ2-5; either TRBD1 or TRBD2 may fit D (5 bases each). From germline, CDR1 is MGHDK and CDR2 SYGVNS. The V end was cut by 4 bases, the J end by 10 bases, with 16 bases between. This CDR3 region has 13 residues. Complete variable domain (other parts from reference TRBV25-1 and TRBJ2-5): EADIYQTPRYLVIGTGKKITLECSQTMGHDKMYWYQQDPGMELHLIHYSYGVNSTEKGDLSSESTVSRIRTEHFPLTLESARPSHTSQYLCASSGDGPWGQYFGPGTRLLVL.

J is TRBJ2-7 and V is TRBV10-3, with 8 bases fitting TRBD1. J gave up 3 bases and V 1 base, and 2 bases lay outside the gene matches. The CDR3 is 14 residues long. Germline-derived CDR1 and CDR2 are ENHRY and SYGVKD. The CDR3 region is CAISELQGDYEQYF. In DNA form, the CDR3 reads TGTGCCATCAGTGAGTTACAGGGGGACTACGAGCAGTACTTC.

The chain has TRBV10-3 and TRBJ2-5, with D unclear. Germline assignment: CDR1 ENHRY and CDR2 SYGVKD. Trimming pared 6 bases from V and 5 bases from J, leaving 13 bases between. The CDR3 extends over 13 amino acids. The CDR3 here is CAISRTGLETQYF. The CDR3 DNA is TGTGCCATCAGCAGGACGGGCTTGGAGACCCAGTACTTC.

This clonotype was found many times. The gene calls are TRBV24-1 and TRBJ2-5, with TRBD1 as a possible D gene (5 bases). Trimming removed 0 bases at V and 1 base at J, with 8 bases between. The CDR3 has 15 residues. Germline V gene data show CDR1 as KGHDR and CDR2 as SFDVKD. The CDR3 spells CATSDLQDSQETQYF. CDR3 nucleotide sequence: TGTGCCACCAGTGATTTGCAAGACAGCCAAGAGACCCAGTACTTC.